The rows below give T cell receptor beta chains drawn from one sample of a study of T cell responses to AZD1222 COVID-19 vaccine. Sequenced by immunoSEQ multiplex PCR; TCRdb stores in-frame clones only, minus some. The repertoire holds 90,000 to 150,000 clones, around 87% seen once, with approximately 12% in the top ten. Source: peripheral blood, taken on day 0 of AZD1222 vaccination. These receptors were collected from an adult in good health. The CDR3 runs from the conserved cysteine through the conserved F or W. A D gene is named only where the DNA matches it firmly. Clone size is given for some rows only: seen once, a few or many times, or a class if the clone is expanded.

d_call j_call clone_size v_call cdr3_nt cdr3_aa
TRBD1 TRBJ1-5 - TRBV5-8 TGTGCCAGCAGCTGGACACAGGGGAGTAGCAATCAGCCCCAGCATTTT CASSWTQGSSNQPQHF
TRBD2 TRBJ2-1 - TRBV19 TGTGCCACGGGAAAGCGGGAGGTAAACAATGAGCAGTTCTTC CATGKREVNNEQFF
TRBD1 TRBJ1-5 - TRBV28 TGTGCCAGCAGTTTGACACAGGGGGCTCTGAGCAATCAGCCCCAGCATTTT CASSLTQGALSNQPQHF
- TRBJ2-7 - TRBV19 TGTGCCAGTAGCAACGCCTACGAGCAGTACTTC CASSNAYEQYF
- TRBJ2-6 - TRBV7-3 TGTGCCAGCAGCTTAAGGGTGGGATCCTCTGGGGCCAACGTCCTGACTTTC CASSLRVGSSGANVLTF
TRBD2 TRBJ2-7 - TRBV19 TGTGCCAGTAGTATCCCCGGGAGGGCCTACGAGCAGTACTTC CASSIPGRAYEQYF
- TRBJ1-2 - TRBV3-1/TRBV3-2 TGTGCCAGCAGCCCCCGACGGAACTATGGCTACACCTTC CASSPRRNYGYTF
TRBD2 TRBJ2-5 once TRBV7-9 TGTGCCAGCAGCTTGGAGCGGGGCCGGTGGGAGACCCAGTACTTC CASSLERGRWETQYF
- TRBJ2-3 - TRBV6-1 TGTGCCAGCAGTGAACAGGGTGGTCGGGTTACGCAGTATTTT CASSEQGGRVTQYF
TRBD1 TRBJ2-2 - TRBV5-6 TGTGCCAGCAGCCCTGACAGGGGGGGCACCGGGGAGCTGTTTTTT CASSPDRGGTGELFF
- TRBJ2-1 - TRBV5-1 TGCGCCAGCAGCTTGAATACAGGGCAGACTGAGCAGTTCTTC CASSLNTGQTEQFF
TRBD1 TRBJ2-3 - TRBV9 TGTGCCAGCAGCGTAGACGGGACAGGGCGCACAGATACGCAGTATTTT CASSVDGTGRTDTQYF
TRBD1 TRBJ1-5 - TRBV2 TGTGCCAGCAGGCCGGGACAGGGTTCGGTTCAGCCCCAGCATTTT CASRPGQGSVQPQHF
TRBD1 TRBJ2-7 once TRBV4-1 TGCGCCAGCAGCCAAGCTGCGGGACAGGGGAGCTCCTACGAGCAGTACTTC CASSQAAGQGSSYEQYF
- TRBJ2-3 - TRBV9 TGTGCCAGCAGCGTAGATCCAGATACGCAGTATTTT CASSVDPDTQYF
- TRBJ2-7 - TRBV29-1 TGCAGCGCACTAACTAGTTACGAGCAGTACTTC CSALTSYEQYF
- TRBJ2-1 - TRBV11-2 TGTGCCAGCAGCCCACCGGGGCGGAATGAGCAGTTCTTC CASSPPGRNEQFF
- TRBJ2-3 once TRBV24-1 TGTGCCACCAGTGATTTTGCAGATACGCAGTATTTT CATSDFADTQYF
- TRBJ2-1 - TRBV19 TGTGCCAGTAGTATAGGCGCAGGGCTTGCTAGTGGTGAGCAGTTCTTC CASSIGAGLASGEQFF
- TRBJ1-4 - TRBV28 TGTGCCAGCAGTTCCGCCTCAAAAAGGGGGGAAGGTGAAAAACTGTTTTTT CASSSASKRGEGEKLFF
- TRBJ1-5 - TRBV30 TGTGCCTGGAGTGGGGGGCTTGATCAGCCCCAGCATTTT CAWSGGLDQPQHF
TRBD1 TRBJ2-7 - TRBV6-5 TGTGCCAGCAGTTCCCTAAGACAGGGGTCCTACGAGCAGTACTTC CASSSLRQGSYEQYF
TRBD1 TRBJ1-1 - TRBV19 TGTGCCAGTAGTATAAGGGAGACAGGGAAGACTGAAGCTTTCTTT CASSIRETGKTEAFF
TRBD1 TRBJ1-2 - TRBV7-2 TGTGCCAGCAGCGCCACCCTGACAGGGGAAGGCTACACCTTC CASSATLTGEGYTF
- TRBJ1-1 - TRBV3-1/TRBV3-2 TGTGCCAGCAGCATGAACTGTATTTCAATTCGCACTGAAGCTTTCTTT CASSMNCISIRTEAFF
- TRBJ2-5 - TRBV6-2/TRBV6-3 TGTGCCAGCAGTTACTCCTGGGGGAAAGAGACCCAGTACTTC CASSYSWGKETQYF
- TRBJ2-1 - TRBV7-9 TGTGCCAGCAGCTTAGATAGCGGAGCCCTAAATGAGCAGTTCTTC CASSLDSGALNEQFF
- TRBJ2-7 once TRBV21-1 TGTGCCAGCAGGCCCCCGCGGTCTTTTAACTACGAGCAGTACTTC CASRPPRSFNYEQYF
- TRBJ1-4 - TRBV7-6 TGTGCCAGCAGCTTATATCATCTGGAAAAACTGTTTTTT CASSLYHLEKLFF
TRBD1 TRBJ1-2 - TRBV5-4 TGTGCCAGCAGCTTGACAGGGGGCAGTGGAGGCTACACCTTC CASSLTGGSGGYTF
TRBD2 TRBJ2-1 - TRBV5-1 TGCGCCAGCAGCGCCCATGCTAGCGGGAGGGTCTCCTACAATGAGCAGTTCTTC CASSAHASGRVSYNEQFF
- TRBJ2-7 - TRBV12-3/TRBV12-4 TGTGCCAGCAGTGGGTACGAGCAGTACTTC CASSGYEQYF
- TRBJ1-3 - TRBV6-1 TGTGCCAGCAGTGATTGGCAGGCCTCTGGAAACACCATATATTTT CASSDWQASGNTIYF
- TRBJ2-7 - TRBV28 TGTGCCAGCAGAACCCAGGACGGAACCTACGAGCAGTACTTC CASRTQDGTYEQYF
- TRBJ2-2 - TRBV30 TGTGCCTGGAGCTATAGTGAAACCGGGGAGCTGTTTTTT CAWSYSETGELFF
TRBD2 TRBJ2-1 few TRBV2 TGTGCCAGCAGTGGGACTAGCAATGAGCAGTTCTTC CASSGTSNEQFF
- TRBJ1-2 - TRBV6-4 TGTGCCAGCTCTGAACAAAGGGCTGGAGGCTACACCTTC CASSEQRAGGYTF
TRBD2 TRBJ2-5 few TRBV2 TGTGCCAGCATTGGGAGCCGGACTAGCGGGATCGGAGAGACCCAGTACTTC CASIGSRTSGIGETQYF
- TRBJ1-1 - TRBV28 TGTGCCAGCAGTGGACGGGACACTGAAGCTTTCTTT CASSGRDTEAFF
TRBD2 TRBJ2-5 - TRBV2 TGTGCCAGCAGTGAAGTGGGGACTACCGCCGAGGGCCAGTACTTC CASSEVGTTAEGQYF
TRBD2 TRBJ2-1 once TRBV30 TGTGCCTGGAGACTAGCGGGAGCTTTGGTAGATGAGCAGTTCTTC CAWRLAGALVDEQFF
TRBD2 TRBJ2-5 once TRBV9 TGTGCCAGCAGCGTTGGGGGAGGGGCCAACCAAGAGACCCAGTACTTC CASSVGGGANQETQYF
- TRBJ1-5 - TRBV15 TGTGCCACCAGCAGAGATTTGGGGTATAGCAATCAGCCCCAGCATTTT CATSRDLGYSNQPQHF
- TRBJ2-4 - TRBV18 TGTGCCAGCTCAGCCCTCGGACAACCGTTATTAGCCAAAAACATTCAGTACTTC CASSALGQPLLAKNIQYF
TRBD1 TRBJ2-3 once TRBV6-5 TGTGCCAGCAGGTTGACAGGGGCGGCAGATACGCAGTATTTT CASRLTGAADTQYF
- TRBJ2-6 - TRBV5-4 TGTGCCAGCAGCTTCGATCCCTCTGGGGCCAACGTCCTGACTTTC CASSFDPSGANVLTF
TRBD1 TRBJ1-5 - TRBV6-5 TGTGCCAGCAGTTCTACAGGGGAGGCGGGTCAGCCCCAGCATTTT CASSSTGEAGQPQHF
TRBD2 TRBJ2-1 - TRBV6-1 TGTGCCAGCAGTGAAGTAGCGGGAGGGAGCTCCTACAATGAGCAGTTCTTC CASSEVAGGSSYNEQFF
- TRBJ1-1 - TRBV11-2 TGTGCCAGCAGCTTTCAGGCGAACACTGAAGCTTTCTTT CASSFQANTEAFF
- TRBJ1-1 - TRBV10-3 TGTGCCATCAGTGAGTGGGGTGGGACCGGCAGGGGCACTGAAGCTTTCTTT CAISEWGGTGRGTEAFF
- TRBJ1-1 once TRBV6-2/TRBV6-3 TGTGCCAGCAGCAGATCTCGGACTTACACTGAAGCTTTCTTT CASSRSRTYTEAFF
TRBD1 TRBJ1-5 - TRBV5-4 TGTGCCAGCAGCCCCGGACAGGGGGACAATCAGCCCCAGCATTTT CASSPGQGDNQPQHF
TRBD2 TRBJ2-2 - TRBV5-1 TGCGCCAGCAGTCCCGGGACTAAGAAGTACACCGGGGAGCTGTTTTTT CASSPGTKKYTGELFF